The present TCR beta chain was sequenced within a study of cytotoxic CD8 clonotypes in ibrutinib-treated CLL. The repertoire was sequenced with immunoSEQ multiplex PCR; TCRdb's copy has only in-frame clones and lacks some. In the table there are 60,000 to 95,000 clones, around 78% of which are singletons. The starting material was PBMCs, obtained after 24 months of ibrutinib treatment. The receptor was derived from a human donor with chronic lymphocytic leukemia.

The CDR3, as DNA: TGTGCCAGCAGTGAAGGGGGGGAAGAGACCCAGTACTTC. Protein product: CASSEGGEETQYF. The chain carries TRBV2 and TRBJ2-5; tentative D call: TRBD2 (6 bases). Germline V gene lookup returns CDR1 SNHLY and CDR2 FYNNEI. This CDR3 contains 13 residues. Trimming took 1 base from V and 3 from J, leaving 6 bases between them.